This T cell receptor beta chain was sequenced in a study of immune evolution from preneoplasia to lung adenocarcinoma. Some clones are missing from TCRdb's copy, which holds only in-frame ones; the method was immunoSEQ multiplex PCR. The data hold under 7,500 clones, with about 81% observed a single time. Germline loops: CDR1 SGHRS, CDR2 YFSETQ. The V gene lost 0 bases and the J gene lost 3 bases, with 9 bases spanning the gap. The CDR3 runs to 14 residues. Note on this clone: Other DNA sequences in the sample encode the same CDR3.

This sequence originates from a person aged 50-75 years with lung adenocarcinoma. The rearrangement joins TRBV5-1 to TRBJ1-1, with a weak D call TRBD1 (5 bases). The specimen was FFPE normal lung tissue adjacent to the tumor. The CDR3 nucleotides are TGCGCCAGCAGCTTGGCTGGGGGGTACACTGAAGCTTTCTTT. It codes for CASSLAGGYTEAFF.